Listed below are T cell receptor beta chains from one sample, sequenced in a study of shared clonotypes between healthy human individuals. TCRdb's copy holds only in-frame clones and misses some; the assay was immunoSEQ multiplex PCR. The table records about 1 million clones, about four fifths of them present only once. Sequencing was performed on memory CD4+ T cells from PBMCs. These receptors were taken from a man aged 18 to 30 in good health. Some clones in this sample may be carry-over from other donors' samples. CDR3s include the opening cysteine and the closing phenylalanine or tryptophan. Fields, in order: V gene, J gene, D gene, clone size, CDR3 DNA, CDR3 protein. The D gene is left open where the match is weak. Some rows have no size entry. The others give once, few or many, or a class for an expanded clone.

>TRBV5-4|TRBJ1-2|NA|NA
TGTGCCAGCAGCGGCCAACAGGCCTCCTATGGCTACACCTTC
CASSGQQASYGYTF
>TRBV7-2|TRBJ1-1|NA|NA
TGTGCCAGCAGCCCTTGGCCGTCTAGGAACACTGAAGCTTTCTTT
CASSPWPSRNTEAFF
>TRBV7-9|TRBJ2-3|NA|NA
TGTGCCAGCAGCCTAGGGGTTTTAGATACGCAGTATTTT
CASSLGVLDTQYF
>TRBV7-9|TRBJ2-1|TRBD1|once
TGTGCCAGCAGCTTAGATACAGGGGGGAATGAGCAGTTCTTC
CASSLDTGGNEQFF
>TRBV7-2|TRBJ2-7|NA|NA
TGTGCCAGCAGCACCACGGGATTCCAAACCTACGAGCAGTACTTC
CASSTTGFQTYEQYF
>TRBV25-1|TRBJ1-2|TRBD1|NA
TGTGCCAGCAGTGAGGACAGGGGGGGCTACACCTTC
CASSEDRGGYTF
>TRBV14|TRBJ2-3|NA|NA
TGTGCCAGCAGCCAAGAGGCTCAGGACATGCATACGCAGTATTTT
CASSQEAQDMHTQYF
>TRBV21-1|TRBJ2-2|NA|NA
TGTGCCAGCAGCCCAATTTCTGAGCGGGAGGCCGGGGAGCTGTTTTTT
CASSPISEREAGELFF
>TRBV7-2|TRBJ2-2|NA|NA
TGTGCCAGCATCAGGACCGCTGGTTTGGCCGGGGAGCTGTTTTTT
CASIRTAGLAGELFF
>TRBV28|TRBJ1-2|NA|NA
TGTGCCAGCAGGCCCGGTGGGCAGTATGGCTACACCTTC
CASRPGGQYGYTF
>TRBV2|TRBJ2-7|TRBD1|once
TGTGCCAGCAGTGAAGATGGGACAGGGGGGTCCGAGCAGTACTTC
CASSEDGTGGSEQYF
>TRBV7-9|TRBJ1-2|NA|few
TGTGCCAGCAGCTTAGTGCGGGGGAACTATGGCTACACCTTC
CASSLVRGNYGYTF
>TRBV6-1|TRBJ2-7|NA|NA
TGTGCCAGCAGTGTCGGGTTCCCCGGAGGCGAGCAGTACTTC
CASSVGFPGGEQYF
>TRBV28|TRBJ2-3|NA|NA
TGTGCCAGCAGGACCATCTCACTCTTCACGGATACGCAGTATTTT
CASRTISLFTDTQYF
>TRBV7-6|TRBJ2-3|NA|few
TGTGCCAGCAGCTTAGGTCAGTTAGGTACGCAGTATTTT
CASSLGQLGTQYF
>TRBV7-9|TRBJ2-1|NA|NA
TGTGCCAGCAGCCCGGTAGGGAGTTCCTACAATGAGCAGTTCTTC
CASSPVGSSYNEQFF
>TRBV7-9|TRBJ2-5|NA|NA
TGTGCCAGCAGCTTTCTCAGCCAGACCCAGTACTTC
CASSFLSQTQYF
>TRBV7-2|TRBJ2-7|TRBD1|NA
TGTGCCAGCAGCCAACTGACAGGGGCAACCTACGAGCAGTACTTC
CASSQLTGATYEQYF
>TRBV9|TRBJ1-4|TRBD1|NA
TGTGCCAGCAGCTCGGGACAGTATACTAATGAAAAACTGTTTTTT
CASSSGQYTNEKLFF
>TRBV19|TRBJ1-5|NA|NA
TGTGCCAGTAGCAAGGGAGGGGATCAGCCCCAGCATTTT
CASSKGGDQPQHF
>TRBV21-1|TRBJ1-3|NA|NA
TGTGCCAGCAGCAAAGTCAAGGATACGGATCATGGAAACACCATATATTTT
CASSKVKDTDHGNTIYF
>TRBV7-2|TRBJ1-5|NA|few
TGTGCCAGCAGCTTAGCCCCGAATCAGCCCCAGCATTTT
CASSLAPNQPQHF
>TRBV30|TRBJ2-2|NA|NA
TGTGCCTGGAGTGCGGTCCTGGACACCGGGGAGCTGTTTTTT
CAWSAVLDTGELFF
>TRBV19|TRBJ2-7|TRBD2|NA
TGTGCCAGTAGTATTGCGGATCTAGCGGACGAGCAGTACTTC
CASSIADLADEQYF
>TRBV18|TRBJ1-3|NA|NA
TGTGCCAGCCAAAGGGTATCTGGAAACACCATATATTTT
CASQRVSGNTIYF
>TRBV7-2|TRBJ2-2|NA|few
TGTGCCAGCAGCTTAGTAGGGGGGAACACCGGGGAGCTGTTTTTT
CASSLVGGNTGELFF
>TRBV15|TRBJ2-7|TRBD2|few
TGTGCCACCAGGAGAGATAGCGGGAGCTCCTACGAGCAGTACTTC
CATRRDSGSSYEQYF
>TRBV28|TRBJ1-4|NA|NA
TGTGCCAGCAGCCGAGAAGAAGCAACTAATGAAAAACTGTTTTTT
CASSREEATNEKLFF
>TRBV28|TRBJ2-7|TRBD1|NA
TGTGCCAGCAGAGGGACAGGGAGTTACGAGCAGTACTTC
CASRGTGSYEQYF
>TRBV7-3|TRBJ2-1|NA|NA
TGTGCCAGCAGTCCTGACAGATCCAACTACAATGAGCAGTTCTTC
CASSPDRSNYNEQFF
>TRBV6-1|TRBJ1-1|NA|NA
TGTGCCAGCAGTGAACCGGGGACACCTGAAGCTTTCTTT
CASSEPGTPEAFF
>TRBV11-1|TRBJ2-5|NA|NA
TGTGCCAGCAGCCGGACGCCAGGACAAGAGACCCAGTACTTC
CASSRTPGQETQYF
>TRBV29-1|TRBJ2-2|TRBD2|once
TGCAGCGTTGTGGCTAGCGGGAAAGTCGGGGAGCTGTTTTTT
CSVVASGKVGELFF
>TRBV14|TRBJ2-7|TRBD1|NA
TGTGCCAGCAGACAATACAGGGGCAGCGAGCAGTACTTC
CASRQYRGSEQYF
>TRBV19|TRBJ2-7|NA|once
TGTGCCAGTACTCCTCGGGACGGGGGCTACGAGCAGTACTTC
CASTPRDGGYEQYF
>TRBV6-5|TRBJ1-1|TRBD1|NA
TGTGCCAGTTGGGGGACAGGGTTCCGGGCTGAAGCTTTCTTT
CASWGTGFRAEAFF
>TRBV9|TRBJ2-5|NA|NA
TGTGCCAGCAGCCTGACTATGCGGGAGACCCAGTACTTC
CASSLTMRETQYF
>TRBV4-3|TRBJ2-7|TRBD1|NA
TGCGCCAGCAGCGTAAGACAGGGAACGGGGAACGAGCAGTACTTC
CASSVRQGTGNEQYF
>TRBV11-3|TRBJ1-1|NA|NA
TGTGCCAGCAGCTCATCAACAGGGCTCGAAGCTTTCTTT
CASSSSTGLEAFF
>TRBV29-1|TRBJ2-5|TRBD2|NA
TGCAGCGCTTGTAGCGGGAGTGAGACCCAGTACTTC
CSACSGSETQYF
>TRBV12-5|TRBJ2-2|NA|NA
TGTGCTAGTGGTTTGAGTGGCGGGGAGCTGTTTTTT
CASGLSGGELFF
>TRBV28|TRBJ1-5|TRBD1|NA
TGTGCCAGCACCATTTCAGGGGGTGGGCAGCCCCAGCATTTT
CASTISGGGQPQHF
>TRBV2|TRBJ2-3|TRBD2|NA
TGTGCCAGCAGGGTGGGTAGCGGGAGAGATACGCAGTATTTT
CASRVGSGRDTQYF
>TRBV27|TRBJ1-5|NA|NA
TGTGCCAGCAGTGAAGGGGCCCGATCGTCACTACGGGGTCAGCCCCAGCATTTT
CASSEGARSSLRGQPQHF
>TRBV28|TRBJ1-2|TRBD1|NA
TGTGCCAGCAGTTTCCGGGACAGGGGACGTGGCTACACCTTC
CASSFRDRGRGYTF
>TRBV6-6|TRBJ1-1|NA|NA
TGTGCCAGCAGCCCCTGGACGAACACTGAAGCTTTCTTT
CASSPWTNTEAFF